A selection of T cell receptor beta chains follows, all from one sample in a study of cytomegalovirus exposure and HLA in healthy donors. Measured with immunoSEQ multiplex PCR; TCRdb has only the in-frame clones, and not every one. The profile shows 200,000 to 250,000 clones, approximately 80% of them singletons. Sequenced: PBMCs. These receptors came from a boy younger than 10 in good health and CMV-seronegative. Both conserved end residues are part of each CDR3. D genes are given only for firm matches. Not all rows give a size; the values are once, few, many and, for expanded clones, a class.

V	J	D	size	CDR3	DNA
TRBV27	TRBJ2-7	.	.	CASSSPLAPFEQYF	TGTGCCAGCAGTTCCCCCCTGGCCCCTTTTGAGCAGTACTTC
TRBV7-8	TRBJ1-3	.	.	CASSEQVLNSGNTIYF	TGTGCCAGCAGCGAACAGGTCCTGAACTCTGGAAACACCATATATTTT
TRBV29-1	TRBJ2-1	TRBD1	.	CSVAGTGIRTNEQFF	TGCAGCGTTGCCGGGACAGGCATTCGGACAAATGAGCAGTTCTTC
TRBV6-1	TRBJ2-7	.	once	CAIMEGAFYEQYF	TGTGCCATTATGGAGGGAGCGTTCTACGAGCAGTACTTC
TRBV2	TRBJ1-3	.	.	CASSEEMGFRGNTIYF	TGTGCCAGCAGTGAAGAAATGGGCTTCCGTGGAAACACCATATATTTT
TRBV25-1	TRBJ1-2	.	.	CASTLSGGEVFGYTF	TGTGCCAGCACCCTGAGCGGGGGGGAAGTGTTTGGCTACACCTTC
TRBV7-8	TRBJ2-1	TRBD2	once	CASSLAGLANSYNEQFF	TGTGCCAGCAGCTTAGCGGGACTAGCGAACTCCTACAATGAGCAGTTCTTC
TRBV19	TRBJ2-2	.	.	CASGTGPNTGELFF	TGTGCCAGCGGTACAGGGCCGAACACCGGGGAGCTGTTTTTT
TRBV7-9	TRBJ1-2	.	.	CSSSLGPSYGYTF	TGTTCCAGCAGCTTAGGTCCCAGCTATGGCTACACCTTC
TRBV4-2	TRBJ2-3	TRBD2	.	CASSQDPASGEGADTQYF	TGTGCCAGCAGCCAAGATCCGGCTAGCGGGGAGGGGGCAGATACGCAGTATTTT
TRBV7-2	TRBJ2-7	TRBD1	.	CASSATGNRYEQYF	TGTGCCAGCAGCGCGACAGGGAATCGGTACGAGCAGTACTTC
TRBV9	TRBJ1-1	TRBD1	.	CASSVGTANTEAFF	TGTGCCAGCAGCGTTGGGACAGCGAACACTGAAGCTTTCTTT
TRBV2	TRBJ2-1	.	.	CASSPDRSREQFF	TGTGCCAGCAGTCCAGACAGGTCGAGGGAGCAGTTCTTC
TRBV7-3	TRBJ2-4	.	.	CASSLRGGPGNIQYF	TGTGCCAGCAGCTTAAGGGGGGGGCCGGGAAACATTCAGTACTTC
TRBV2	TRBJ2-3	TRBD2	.	CASSSTSGDPTDTQYF	TGTGCCAGCAGTTCGACTAGCGGGGACCCCACAGATACGCAGTATTTT
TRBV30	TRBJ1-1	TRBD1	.	CAWFSADRGGVNTEAFF	TGTGCCTGGTTTTCCGCGGACAGGGGGGGGGTGAACACTGAAGCTTTCTTT
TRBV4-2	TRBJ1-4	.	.	CASSQGRGYEKLFF	TGTGCCAGCAGCCAAGGAAGGGGGTATGAAAAACTGTTTTTT
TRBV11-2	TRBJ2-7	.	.	CASSLYLQGYEQYF	TGTGCCAGCAGCTTATACCTACAGGGATACGAGCAGTACTTC
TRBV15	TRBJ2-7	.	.	CATSSWDNYYEQYF	TGTGCCACCAGCTCCTGGGACAATTACTACGAGCAGTACTTC
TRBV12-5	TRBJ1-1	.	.	CASGLGLENTEAFF	TGTGCTAGTGGTTTGGGACTGGAGAACACTGAAGCTTTCTTT
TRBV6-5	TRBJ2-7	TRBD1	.	CASRQGRHHEQYF	TGTGCCAGCAGACAGGGGCGCCACCACGAGCAGTACTTC
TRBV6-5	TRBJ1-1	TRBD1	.	CASTPGTGNTEAFF	TGTGCCAGCACCCCTGGGACAGGGAACACTGAAGCTTTCTTT
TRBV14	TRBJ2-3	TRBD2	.	CASREAGGPSSTQYF	TGTGCCAGCAGGGAAGCGGGAGGGCCGAGTTCGACGCAGTATTTT
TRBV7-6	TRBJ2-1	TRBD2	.	CASSLVTSGNNEQFF	TGTGCCAGCAGCTTAGTGACTAGCGGGAACAATGAGCAGTTCTTC
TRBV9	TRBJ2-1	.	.	CASSVRNNEQFF	TGTGCCAGCAGCGTCAGGAACAATGAGCAGTTCTTC
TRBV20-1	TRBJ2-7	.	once	CSAGGNYEQYF	TGCAGTGCCGGCGGGAACTACGAGCAGTACTTC
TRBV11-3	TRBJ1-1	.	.	CASSLGLEIAATEAFF	TGTGCCAGCAGCTTAGGACTGGAAATTGCGGCAACGGAAGCTTTCTTT
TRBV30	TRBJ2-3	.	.	CAWSPLGEGTDTQYF	TGTGCCTGGAGTCCACTGGGGGAGGGCACAGATACGCAGTATTTT
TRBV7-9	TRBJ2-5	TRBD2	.	CASTHPGTTSLETQYF	TGTGCCAGCACCCACCCCGGGACTACATCCTTAGAGACCCAGTACTTC